These T cell receptor beta chains were read from a single sample in a study of cytomegalovirus exposure and HLA in healthy donors. Clones were sequenced by immunoSEQ multiplex PCR, and TCRdb holds only the in-frame ones, with some missing. The sample contains roughly 120,000 clones, about 80% of which appear only once. Sequencing was performed on PBMCs. These TCRs come from a human donor in good health. CDR3s include the opening cysteine and the closing phenylalanine or tryptophan. A D gene is named only where the DNA matches it firmly.

J,V,D,DNA,CDR3
TRBJ2-6,TRBV7-3,TRBD2,TGTGCCAGCAGCGGGGGGGGGAACACCAAAATCTCTGGGGCCAACGTCCTGACTTTC,CASSGGGNTKISGANVLTF
TRBJ2-5,TRBV7-7,TRBD1,TGTGCTAGCAGCTTAGAAGGACGGACAGGGGTTGGGGAGACCCAGTACTTC,CASSLEGRTGVGETQYF
TRBJ2-1,TRBV10-2,TRBD1,TGCGCCAGCAGTGAGGCCGGGACAGGGTCTCATGAGCAGTTCTTC,CASSEAGTGSHEQFF
TRBJ1-5,TRBV6-5,-,TGTGCCAGCAGTTACTCGAGGGATCAGCCCCAGCATTTT,CASSYSRDQPQHF
TRBJ1-2,TRBV15,-,TGTGCCACCAGCAGAGATCCGGGGAAGGATGGCTACACCTTC,CATSRDPGKDGYTF
TRBJ2-7,TRBV20-1,-,TGCAGTGTCCGGGGTTCCTACGAGCAGTACTTC,CSVRGSYEQYF
TRBJ2-2,TRBV19,TRBD1,TGTGCCATTGGCTTTGGGACAGGGGTCACCGGGGAGCTGTTTTTT,CAIGFGTGVTGELFF
TRBJ2-3,TRBV9,TRBD2,TGTGCCAGCAGCGCGCACCAGGCCTTAGCGGGGGGGTACACAGATACGCAGTATTTT,CASSAHQALAGGYTDTQYF
TRBJ2-7,TRBV6-5,-,TGTGCCAGCGAAAAGTCAGGGTTTGGCGAGCAGTACTTC,CASEKSGFGEQYF
TRBJ2-7,TRBV6-5,-,TGTGCCAGCAGTTACCGGGGACATTACGAGCAGTACTTC,CASSYRGHYEQYF